Described below is a single TCR beta chain sequence and its context. No cognate antigen has been identified for it. Per-base quality was not reported, and no clone a single base away is much larger than it. The CDR3, from cysteine to phenylalanine, totals 15 residues. The retained sequence is limited to the CDR3, 45 bases, with the frame set at the first base. According to the germline V gene, CDR1 reads MRHNA and CDR2 reads SNTAGT. V and J lose 8 bases and 0 bases, and a span of 14 bases separates them. Library generation was performed with the immunoSEQ multiplex PCR assay. For the multiplex PCR, a mixture combining 60 forward primers for TCR Vbeta segments and 13 reverse primers for TCR Jbeta segments was used. A multiplex PCR assay on genomic DNA amplified the CDR3 region of rearranged TCR beta genes. The amplified TCR beta libraries were sequenced on the Illumina HiSeq System as 87-base-pair reads. On the authors' methods: A later analysis tallied roughly 78 million unique TCR beta chains across the 550 to 850 repertoires, and approximately 9.9 million of those chains were shared by two or more donors. To remove PCR and sequencing errors, raw reads were error-corrected and collapsed into unique sequences using a nearest-neighbor algorithm that merged closely related sequences. CDR3 sequences were aligned to IMGT reference sequences to assign V, D and J gene segments. For a sequence to be retained, a match of at least six nucleotides to both a V gene segment and a J gene segment was required. A rearrangement counted as productive if the CDR3 had no stop codons and remained in frame with V and J, and every other rearrangement counted as non-productive. CDR3 was defined according to IMGT convention as the region running from the second conserved V-encoded cysteine to the conserved J-encoded phenylalanine. The earlier analysis of a few hundred of the donors excluded any sequence lacking an unambiguous match to a single V gene segment. An earlier analysis of 587 of the donors called V segments functional above 56.7% productive rearrangements and segregating when the between-donor standard deviation exceeded 5%. A statistical classification framework was built to diagnose cytomegalovirus status from the catalog of TCR beta chain sequences. In a later analysis, TCR nucleotide sequences were compared against IMGT/GENE-DB human TR gene sequences so that V and J genes could be assigned. The TCRdist pipeline was used in a later analysis to assign CDR3 sequences and most-parsimonious VDJ recombination scenarios. A later analysis defined each TCR beta chain by its CDR3 amino acid sequence plus V-gene family, and excluded reads lacking a unique V-gene family. To address suspected cross-contamination and a sequencing artifact, a later analysis removed around 590 highly shared, low-generation-probability nucleotide sequences. In a later analysis, a clonal expansion index for each public chain was calculated from normalized within-repertoire ranks of inferred template counts. Generation probabilities in a later analysis came from a VDJ recombination model fitted to out-of-frame rearrangements, and those results were checked against IGoR. In a later analysis, hypergeometric tests were used to score TCR-TCR, TCR-HLA and TCR-CMV co-occurrence, with a repertoire-size bias correction applied to TCR pairs. To estimate false discovery rates, a later analysis permuted the HLA or CMV assignments 20 times. A later analysis grouped co-occurring TCRs with DBSCAN, adding TCRdist sequence similarity when clustering within HLA-allele-positive subsets. For co-occurrence clustering, repertoires with fewer than 30,000 or more than 120,000 public chains were excluded, along with several repertoires with anomalous nucleotide sharing. TCRdb carries this immuneACCESS record with in-frame sequences only. Its versions omit some clonotypes, under half of them owing to an unresolved V gene in the studies checked, with the rest unexplained. Clonal size and the V and J genes are those of that table, whereas D and trimming came from the DNA. For this sample the table gives 110,000 or so clones, of which 81% were detected only once. Less than 2.5% of the sample is taken by the ten largest.

This record comes from a study of cytomegalovirus exposure and HLA in healthy donors (dated by TCRdb to the late 2010s). About the study as a whole: An earlier analysis of 587 of the donors reported 276 Gb of sequence data and 117 million unique TCR beta sequences obtained from some 200 million T cells. A later genetic analysis used genome-wide SNP genotypes for about 60% of the roughly 670 donors, treating that subset as a discovery cohort. Of the approximately 400 genotyped donors, 65% to 90% were placed in the genetic ancestry cluster associated with self-reported Caucasian donors. Across roughly 420 genotyped donors of the cohort, an average of approximately 200,000 unique TCR beta nucleotide sequences per donor were sequenced, and approximately 17% of those sequences were non-productive. Class I and class II HLA loci were covered by the typing at four-digit resolution. A separate validation cohort of some 130 different subjects was used in addition to the 666-subject first cohort. High-throughput TCR immunosequencing, statistical association of individual TCRs with disease status, and machine learning were combined to predict cytomegalovirus infection status. To decide whether each TCR beta V gene segment behaved as functional or pseudogenic, an earlier analysis of over 500 of the donors relied on high-throughput TCR beta sequencing. Roughly 5 DR-DQ haplotypes were treated as single units for association and clustering because of strong linkage in the cohort. Every repertoire in the discovery cohort had been generated on one and the same sequencing platform. An early release covering roughly 600 HLA-typed donors comprised roughly 300 gigabases of sequencing data and around 85 million unique TCR sequences. Donor age, sex, ethnicity and CMV serostatus were compiled together with the repertoire data. The aim of the study was to test whether cataloging public T cell receptors could identify signatures of past pathogen exposure. The study profiled the T cell repertoires of 550 to 700 subjects by immunosequencing and related them to cytomegalovirus serostatus. The later analysis used no new phenotypic data to find candidate immune exposures, relying instead on TCR beta sequences and their occurrence across donors. In a later analysis, previously published TCR beta repertoires from some 640 donors were re-analyzed and high-resolution HLA genotyping was added so that TCR occurrence patterns could be studied. Typing coverage differed by locus: A, B, C, DRB1 and DQB1 were typed in roughly 620-630 donors, DQA1 in 500 to 550, DPA1 in approximately 610, and DPB1 in 400 to 490. What the research found in general, with its limitations: CMV serostatus was the only immune exposure information available for the cohort. Compared with the 666-donor mean, donors in an Asian-associated ancestry cluster had fewer N-insertions in productive TCRs, according to a later genetic analysis. A further reported finding was that TCR beta sequences accurately predicted the HLA-A and HLA-B alleles for most subjects in the first cohort. While some public TCRs were present in many individuals, most TCR sequences turned up only very rarely across donors. Because HLA typing was missing for some donors at each locus, association tests included only the typed subset. In a later analysis, HLA-associated TCR beta chains were found to be more clonally expanded and to have lower generation probabilities than equally common non-associated chains. In a later analysis, the rate of TCR association differed among HLA loci, with DRB1 alleles having the most associated TCRs and HLA-C alleles having the fewest. This cohort had only TCR beta chains sequenced, and the lack of alpha or paired-chain data limited which features could be detected. At a false discovery rate of 0.05, a later analysis linked around 15,000 TCR beta sequences to specific HLA alleles. According to a later analysis, most CMV-associated TCR beta chains appeared to be HLA-restricted, and the HLA associations seemed to be driven largely by CMV exposure. The authors suggested that the approach could potentially be generalized to other disease states and immunological phenotypes. In the study, approximately 160 TCR beta chains were listed as associated with cytomegalovirus. Strong co-occurrence of HLA alleles, especially DR and DQ, made assigning TCR associations to individual alleles difficult. Approximately 18 rarely observed V segments, including chromosome 9 orphons, were excluded from the earlier analysis of some 590 of the donors because counts were too low. Linkage disequilibrium might explain the correlated functional status among segregating V segments, but an unknown experimental factor could not be ruled out. Presence/absence analyses assumed roughly uniform sequencing depth across donors, an assumption that may not hold. Several of the top co-occurrence clusters appeared to be linked to parvovirus B19, influenza, CMV and Epstein-Barr virus, according to a later analysis. V-gene and J-gene trimming of TCR beta chains was associated with a missense DCLRE1C variant in a later genetic analysis, and the association was replicated in an independent cohort. Broadly in line with IMGT annotations, most TCR beta V segments showed up in productive rearrangements about 87% or about 30% of the time in an earlier analysis of about 500 of the donors. In vitro tests confirmed that a few of the cytomegalovirus-associated TCR beta chains recognize cytomegalovirus antigens. A cluster of highly shared sequence variants was judged likely to represent a technical artifact of the sequencing pipeline. Some IMGT-functional V segments, including TRBV6-2 and TRBV6-3, could not be distinguished by the 87-base-pair reads and were therefore excluded. The classifier was reported to diagnose cytomegalovirus status with high specificity and sensitivity in both the original and validation cohorts.

The cohort consisted of some 730 healthy bone marrow donors. Cohort members were all nominally healthy when sampled, although unrecorded immune exposures were likely present. The donor was CMV seronegative and was included in the group of approximately 350 seronegative cohort members. Each donor provided a peripheral blood sample, and peripheral blood mononuclear cells were used for TCR beta sequencing. Genomic DNA was extracted from the blood cell samples with the Qiagen DNeasy Blood Extraction Kit. This TCR was sampled from a woman aged 25-40 years in good health and CMV-seronegative. The chain employs TRBV6-4 and TRBJ2-1, with the D gene call left open. Material: PBMCs. At the DNA level, the sequence is TGTGCCAGCTCTCTGGCGGCGAGCTCCTACAATGAGCAGTTCTTC. The translation is CASSLAASSYNEQFF.